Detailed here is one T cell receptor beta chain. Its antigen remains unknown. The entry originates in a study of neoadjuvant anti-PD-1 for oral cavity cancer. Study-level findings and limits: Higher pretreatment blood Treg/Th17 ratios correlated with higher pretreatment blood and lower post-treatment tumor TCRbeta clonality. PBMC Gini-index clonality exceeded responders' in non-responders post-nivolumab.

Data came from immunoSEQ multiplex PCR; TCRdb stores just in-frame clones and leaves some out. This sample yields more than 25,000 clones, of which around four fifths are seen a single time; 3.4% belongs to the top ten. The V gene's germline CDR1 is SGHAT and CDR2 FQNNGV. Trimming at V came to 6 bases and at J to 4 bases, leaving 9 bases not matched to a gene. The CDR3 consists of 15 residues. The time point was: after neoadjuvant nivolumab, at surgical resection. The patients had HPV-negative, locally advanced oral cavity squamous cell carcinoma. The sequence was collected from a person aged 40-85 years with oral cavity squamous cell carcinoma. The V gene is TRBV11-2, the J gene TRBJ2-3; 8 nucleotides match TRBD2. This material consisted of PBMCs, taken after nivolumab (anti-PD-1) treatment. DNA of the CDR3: TGTGCCAGCAGTCCCGGACTAGCTTTGTCAGATACGCAGTATTTT. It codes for CASSPGLALSDTQYF. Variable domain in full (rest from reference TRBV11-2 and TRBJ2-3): EAGVAQSPRYKIIEKRQSVAFWCNPISGHATLYWYQQILGQGPKLLIQFQNNGVVDDSQLPKDRFSAERLKGVDSTLKIQPAKLEDSAVYLCASSPGLALSDTQYFGPGTRLTVL.